Following are 12 T cell receptor beta chains from one sample sequenced in a study of blood T cells in healthy people across ages (dated by TCRdb to about 2015). The method behind the library was 5' RACE. Sequenced on an Illumina HiSeq 2500. The second PCR ran for roughly 7 to 12 cycles and used a J-beta primer mix along with a sample-barcoded 5' primer. In-frame beta chains were kept once TCRdb had trimmed the public reads at Q25 with fastp and called clones with MiXCR. Each CDR3 protein gets just one entry, which takes the most common genes and DNA from the rows behind it. The sample table shows more than 650,000 distinct CDR3 sequences, and roughly 26% are seen once. In total, the top ten clones hold 3% of the sample. These data are also associated with another study on T cells of mothers and their children.

Sequenced sample: blood. The receptors come from a boy younger than 18 in good health.

This clonotype was seen a handful of times. The CDR3 sequence: CASSPPGLIDCGYTF. The CDR3 DNA follows: TGTGCCAGCTCCCCCCCGGGACTTATCGACTGTGGCTACACCTTC. The V gene is TRBV18, the J gene TRBJ1-2; D may be TRBD1 (5 bases). Germline assignment: CDR1 KGHSH and CDR2 LQKENI. CDR3 size: 15 residues. The V end was cut by 6 bases, the J end by 7 bases, with 21 bases between.

V and J are TRBV7-3 and TRBJ2-5, with 9 positions matching TRBD2. The J call may be in error: the DNA end matches TRBJ2-1 better. Per the germline V gene, CDR1 is SGHTA and CDR2 is FQGTGA. The CDR3 sequence is 15 residues long. The CDR3, as DNA: TGTGCCAGCAGCCCCCTCGCGGGGGGGCTCGATGAGCAGTTCTTC. It specifies CASSPLAGGLDEQFF.

This clonotype was counted between two and nine times. The V call is TRBV29-1, the J call TRBJ2-5, with 9 bases matching TRBD1. The J segment lost 2 bases and the V segment lost 5 bases, leaving 6 bases of the junction unmatched. CDR3 length: 14 amino acids. The germline CDR1 and CDR2 sequences are SQVTM and ANQGSEA. The CDR3 sequence: CSVRSGTGQETQYF. The CDR3 DNA sequence: TGCAGCGTTCGTTCCGGGACAGGGCAAGAGACCCAGTACTTC.

This clonotype was seen a handful of times. V usage is TRBV12-3 or TRBV12-4 and J usage is TRBJ2-1; D uncertain. This CDR3 comprises 15 residues. Trimming took off 7 bases at V and 0 bases at J, with 13 bases between the two ends. The CDR3 region is CASTLGELSYNEQFF. CDR3 DNA sequence: TGTGCCAGCACCCTTGGAGAGCTCTCCTACAATGAGCAGTTCTTC.

The chain links TRBV7-6 to TRBJ1-4, with TRBD1 as a possible D gene (5 bases). The V gene's germline CDR1 is SGHVS and CDR2 FNYEAQ. The CDR3 length is 16 residues. Trimming shortened V by 1 base and J by 6 bases, and 15 bases separated the two germline ends. The CDR3 spells CASSLGFGGRDEKLFF. The CDR3 DNA sequence: TGTGCCAGCAGCTTAGGATTTGGGGGAAGGGATGAAAAACTGTTTTTT.

A few counts support this clonotype. The chain couples TRBV12-3 or TRBV12-4 to TRBJ2-3, with TRBD1 matching over 7 bases. The J segment lost 0 bases and the V segment lost 11 bases, leaving 5 bases of the junction unmatched. CDR3 length: 13 residues. CDR3 bases: TGTGCCGCTGGGACAGCTAGCACAGATACGCAGTATTTT. Amino acids: CAAGTASTDTQYF.

The V and J genes are TRBV27 and TRBJ2-1; 7 bases are a match to TRBD2. CDR1 and CDR2 from the germline V gene are MNHEY and SMNVEV (reference sequence). Trimming removed 6 bases from V and 5 bases from J; junction bases left unmatched: 4. CDR3 length: 13 amino acids. CDR3 region: CASRRGRNNEQFF. In DNA, the CDR3 is TGTGCCAGCAGACGCGGGAGAAACAATGAGCAGTTCTTC.

This clonotype was detected only a few times. Its ends do not fully match the called genes, so a read error is possible. The J gene is TRBJ2-1, the V gene TRBV5-1, with D perhaps being TRBD1 or TRBD2 (5 bases each). The CDR3 is 16 residues long. Germline lookup yields CDR1 SGHRS and CDR2 YFSETQ. The DNA of the CDR3 is TGCGCCAGCAGCTGGGGACGGACGAGCTCCTGCAATGAGCAGTTCTTC. Protein: CASSWGRTSSCNEQFF. Supplemented by reference TRBV5-1 and TRBJ2-1, the full variable domain reads KAGVTQTPRYLIKTRGQQVTLSCSPISGHRSVSWYQQTPGQGLQFLFEYFSETQRNKGNFPGRFSGRQFSNSRSEMNVSTLELGDSALYLCASSWGRTSSCNEQFFGPGTRLTVL.

The DNA of the CDR3 is TGTGCCAGCAGCCTGGACAGGGGTATATATGGCTACACCTTC. Translation: CASSLDRGIYGYTF. This sequence joins TRBV7-9 and TRBJ1-2; TRBD1 aligns across 9 bases. Unmatched junction bases numbered 6, after V lost 5 bases and J lost 5 bases. Germline V gene lookup returns CDR1 SEHNR and CDR2 FQNEAQ (reference sequence). The CDR3 is 14 residues long.

V and J are TRBV3-1 and TRBJ2-2; maybe TRBD1 (5 bases). The CDR3 spans 15 residues. Germline V CDR1 and CDR2: LGHDT, YNNKEL (reference sequence). The V gene lost 1 base and the J gene lost 1 base, with 7 bases spanning the gap. CDR3 sequence: CASSQAGLNTGELFF. The CDR3 DNA reads as TGTGCCAGCAGCCAAGCAGGGTTGAACACCGGGGAGCTGTTTTTT.

A remark on this clonotype: A junction boundary mismatches the germline segment, possibly from a read error. V gene TRBV7-7 combines with J gene TRBJ2-5, with TRBD2 as a possible D gene (6 bases). Per the germline V gene, CDR1 is SSHAT and CDR2 is FNYEAQ (reference sequence). The CDR3 has 14 residues. The CDR3 DNA sequence: TGTGCTAGCAGCCCGCGGGGTAGTGCTGAGACCCAGTACTTC. It translates to CASSPRGSAETQYF.

In this sample, this clonotype turned up a few times. This chain connects TRBV4-2 to TRBJ2-7; D is unclear. Trimming left V 3 bases short and J 0 bases short, with 6 bases between. From germline, CDR1 is LGHNA and CDR2 YNFKEQ. The CDR3 consists of 13 residues. The CDR3 nucleotides are TGTGCCAGCAGCCAGCAGACCTCCTACGAGCAGTACTTC. Its translation: CASSQQTSYEQYF.